These 29 T cell receptor beta chains were sequenced from one sample in a study of T-cell reconstitution after alpha-beta-depleted transplantation in children (TCRdb year 2016). The receptor library was made with PCR. The data were produced on an Illumina HiSeq 2500. TCR library preparation used molecular barcoding, with unique molecular identifiers applied to normalize quantification of the TCRbeta repertoire. The public sequencing data were trimmed at Q25 with fastp and processed into clonotypes with MiXCR by TCRdb, which kept only in-frame beta chains. Records with the same CDR3 protein are collapsed into one entry carrying the most frequent genes and DNA. The sample data list about 610,000 distinct CDR3 sequences, and roughly a tenth of these were observed just once. 3.5% to 5% of the sample belongs to the ten largest clones. The sample consisted of PBMCs from the stem cell graft donor, taken from the stem cell graft. These receptor sequences come from a human donor who donated a stem cell graft to a child with acute myeloid leukemia.

This clonotype was picked up many times. The V and J genes are TRBV12-3 or TRBV12-4 and TRBJ2-2; 7 bases are a match to TRBD1. CDR3 size: 14 residues. After removal of 6 bases from V and 6 bases from J, the junction contained 7 bases not matched to a gene. CDR3 nucleotides: TGTGCCAGCAGCGCCCTGACAGGGCCCGGGGAGCTGTTTTTT. Encoded protein: CASSALTGPGELFF.

The chain links TRBV20-1 to TRBJ2-7; D gene uncertain. This CDR3 has 10 amino acids. Trimming took 6 bases from V and 3 from J, leaving 6 bases between them. Germline V gene sequence: CDR1 DFQATT, CDR2 SNEGSKA (reference sequence). CDR3 nucleotide sequence: TGCAGTGCCGAAGTCTACGAGCAGTACTTC. Translation gives CSAEVYEQYF.

This clonotype came up a few times. The V gene is TRBV3-1, the J gene TRBJ2-5, with TRBD1 matching over 9 bases. CDR1 is LGHDT, CDR2 YNNKEL, per germline (reference sequence). The V gene end was trimmed by 3 bases and the J gene end by 6 bases; junction bases not matched to a gene: 8. CDR3 size: 15 residues. The CDR3 nucleotides read TGTGCCAGCAGCCAGTGGGACAGGGACGTCAAGACCCAGTACTTC. Protein product: CASSQWDRDVKTQYF.

Only a few counts were recorded for this clonotype. The chain employs TRBV2 and TRBJ2-7; 11 bases line up with TRBD2. V lost 6 bases and J lost 3; bases outside the gene matches: 7. CDR1 is SNHLY and CDR2 is FYNNEI in the germline V gene. CDR3 length: 15 residues. In DNA, the CDR3 is TGTGCCAGCAGGGCCGGGACTAGCGGAAGCTACGAGCAGTACTTC. Its protein product is CASRAGTSGSYEQYF.

The gene calls are TRBV20-1 and TRBJ1-3; D remains ambiguous. V lost 2 bases and J lost 3, with 5 bases in between. This CDR3 comprises 12 residues. Germline V lookup: CDR1 DFQATT, CDR2 SNEGSKA (reference sequence). The DNA for the CDR3 is TGCAGTGCTAGAACAGATGGAAACACCATATATTTT. It codes for CSARTDGNTIYF.

This clonotype appeared many times. V is TRBV5-6 and J is TRBJ2-5; no definite D call. Germline loops: CDR1 SGHDT, CDR2 YYEEEE. This CDR3 spans 13 amino acids. Trimming pared 9 bases from V and 0 bases from J, leaving 12 bases between. CDR3 loop: CATRREYQETQYF. CDR3 coding DNA: TGTGCCACAAGGCGTGAGTACCAAGAGACCCAGTACTTC.

The chain is built from TRBV18 and TRBJ2-1; 8 bases are shared with TRBD2. After removal of 2 bases from V and 6 bases from J, the junction contained 6 bases not matched to a gene. This CDR3 spans 15 amino acids. Germline assignment: CDR1 KGHSH and CDR2 LQKENI. The DNA for the CDR3 is TGTGCCAGCTCACCAACGGGAGGGCCGTTCAATGAGCAGTTCTTC. Protein sequence: CASSPTGGPFNEQFF.

This chain connects TRBV6-5 to TRBJ2-7; D gene uncertain. This CDR3 has 14 residues. V was clipped by 4 bases and J by 1 base, with 11 bases between them. Germline assignment: CDR1 MNHEY and CDR2 SVGAGI. CDR3 nucleotide sequence: TGTGCCAGCAGTTCCGCGACGCAGTCCTACGAGCAGTACTTC. It translates to CASSSATQSYEQYF.

This rearrangement joins TRBV12-3 or TRBV12-4 to TRBJ1-1; 9 bases are a match to TRBD1. Germline trimming cut 3 bases from V and 5 bases from J; bases unmatched to any gene: 13. The CDR3 spans 17 residues. CDR3 bases: TGTGCCAGCAGTTTTGGACAGGGGCTAGGTGGGGGAACTGAAGCTTTCTTT. This gives the protein CASSFGQGLGGGTEAFF.

This clonotype was detected a few times. The chain joins TRBV20-1 to TRBJ1-2, with a possible D match to TRBD1 (5 bases). V was clipped by 4 bases and J by 6 bases, with 12 bases between them. CDR3 length: 12 residues. Germline-derived CDR1 and CDR2 are DFQATT and SNEGSKA (reference sequence). The CDR3 reads CSAKGQGHGYTF. The CDR3 DNA reads as TGCAGTGCTAAAGGTCAGGGACATGGCTACACCTTC.

This clonotype was observed at least ten times. This chain uses TRBV28 with TRBJ2-3; no definite D call. Germline V CDR1 and CDR2: MDHEN, SYDVKM. The V and J ends lost 8 bases and 0 bases respectively, with 9 bases between them. The CDR3 is 13 amino acids. The CDR3 DNA is TGTGCCAGCTCACTCCCTAGCACAGATACGCAGTATTTT. Its translation: CASSLPSTDTQYF.

This clonotype has a handful of counts. The chain uses TRBV28 and TRBJ2-3; D uncertain. Per the germline V gene, CDR1 is MDHEN and CDR2 is SYDVKM. Trimming cost V 6 bases and J 8 bases, with 12 bases left between them. CDR3 length: 12 amino acids. DNA of the CDR3: TGTGCCAGCAGCCTCCCGCAGGCTACGCAGTATTTT. It yields the protein CASSLPQATQYF.

The chain carries TRBV18 and TRBJ2-7, with a tentative D call TRBD2 (6 bases). V shed 0 bases and J shed 7 bases, with 13 bases lying between them. Germline V gene sequence: CDR1 KGHSH, CDR2 LQKENI. The CDR3 extends over 14 amino acids. The CDR3, as DNA: TGTGCCAGCTCACCACCGGGACTGCCTTGGGAGCAGTACTTC. Its protein product is CASSPPGLPWEQYF.

This clonotype was seen more than once but under ten times. This sequence joins TRBV5-1 and TRBJ1-1, with D maybe TRBD1 (5 bases). V shed 0 bases and J shed 0 bases, with 9 bases lying between them. The CDR3 is 15 residues long. Per the germline V gene, CDR1 is SGHRS and CDR2 is YFSETQ. The DNA for the CDR3 is TGCGCCAGCAGCTTGGACGGGGCTATGAACACTGAAGCTTTCTTT. Amino acids: CASSLDGAMNTEAFF. Full variable domain (outside the CDR3, taken from reference TRBV5-1 and TRBJ1-1): KAGVTQTPRYLIKTRGQQVTLSCSPISGHRSVSWYQQTPGQGLQFLFEYFSETQRNKGNFPGRFSGRQFSNSRSEMNVSTLELGDSALYLCASSLDGAMNTEAFFGQGTRLTVV.

This clonotype was counted only a few times. J is TRBJ2-1 and V is TRBV29-1; 9 bases are shared with TRBD1. The junction had 3 bases not matched to a gene; V was cut back by 8 bases and J by 1 base. Germline assignment: CDR1 SQVTM and CDR2 ANQGSEA. The CDR3 extends over 13 amino acids. The CDR3 region is CSLDRGSYNEQFF. CDR3 in DNA: TGCAGCTTGGACAGGGGTTCCTACAATGAGCAGTTCTTC.

This clonotype was seen ten or more times. The chain employs TRBV10-3 and TRBJ2-2, with unresolved D. Germline V gene sequence: CDR1 ENHRY, CDR2 SYGVKD. The germline V and J ends were trimmed by 2 bases and 2 bases, with 0 bases remaining between them. The CDR3 totals 12 residues. The CDR3 loop is CAISENTGELFF. The CDR3 DNA follows: TGTGCCATCAGTGAGAACACCGGGGAGCTGTTTTTT.

The sample holds a few counts of this clonotype. The chain carries TRBV7-9 and TRBJ2-1; TRBD2 agrees at 7 bases. From germline, CDR1 is SEHNR and CDR2 FQNEAQ (reference sequence). V trimming: 5 bases; J trimming: 7 bases; junction bases outside the gene matches: 11. CDR3 length equals 15 residues. This CDR3 is CASSPLAGDLNEQFF. The CDR3 DNA reads as TGTGCCAGCAGCCCTCTGGCGGGAGATCTGAATGAGCAGTTCTTC.

This clonotype has a handful of counts. The chain carries TRBV5-1 and TRBJ2-1; 8 bases are a match to TRBD2. V shed 3 bases, J shed 1 base, and the junction held 12 bases outside the gene matches. CDR1 is SGHRS, CDR2 YFSETQ, per germline. This CDR3 is 18 amino acids long. CDR3 nucleotides: TGCGCCAGCAGCTCATTAGCGGGATCCGGGAGTTCCTACAATGAGCAGTTCTTC. Protein product: CASSSLAGSGSSYNEQFF.

This clonotype was recorded a few times. DNA of the CDR3: TGTGCCAGCAGTGATGACAGGGGTAACACCGGGGAGCTGTTTTTT. This gives the protein CASSDDRGNTGELFF. This rearrangement joins TRBV2 to TRBJ2-2; TRBD1 aligns across 8 bases. The V segment lost 3 bases and the J segment 2 bases; nucleotides outside the gene matches: 2. CDR3 size: 15 residues. CDR1 and CDR2 from the germline V gene are SNHLY and FYNNEI.

This clonotype was recorded at least ten times. This chain connects TRBV7-8 to TRBJ2-1; 7 bases match TRBD2. The CDR3 has 18 amino acids. V dropped 1 base and J dropped 4; count of bases not matched to a gene: 13. Germline values: CDR1 SGHVS, CDR2 FQNEAQ. CDR3 nucleotide sequence: TGTGCCAGCAGCTTAGAGGCCAGAAGTAGCGGGCCATACAATGAGCAGTTCTTC. Protein: CASSLEARSSGPYNEQFF.

This sequence joins TRBV7-2 and TRBJ2-7; 8 bases agree with TRBD1. CDR3 length: 14 residues. CDR1 and CDR2 from the germline V gene are SGHTA and FQGNSA. Losses at the gene ends were 5 bases for V and 0 bases for J; bases not matched to a gene: 3. CDR3 residues: CASSGDRSSYEQYF. As DNA, the CDR3 is TGTGCCAGCAGCGGGGACAGGAGCTCCTACGAGCAGTACTTC.

Only a few counts were recorded for this clonotype. This sequence joins TRBV7-2 and TRBJ1-6; D gene uncertain. V lost 8 bases, J lost 1 base, and 9 bases lay in between. The CDR3 spans 14 residues. Germline-derived CDR1 and CDR2 are SGHTA and FQGNSA. The CDR3 nucleotides read TGTGCCAGCTCGCGGGTATCCTATAATTCACCCCTCCACTTT. Translating gives CASSRVSYNSPLHF.

This clonotype turned up a few times. The CDR3 region is CSVTDFSTDTQYF. The DNA for the CDR3 is TGCAGCGTAACGGATTTTAGCACAGATACGCAGTATTTT. The J gene is TRBJ2-3, the V gene TRBV29-1; D unresolved. The CDR3 length is 13 residues. V lost 6 bases to trimming and J lost 0 bases, with 10 bases between them. Germline V gene data show CDR1 as SQVTM and CDR2 as ANQGSEA.

V gene TRBV11-2 combines with J gene TRBJ2-3, with D tentatively TRBD2 (6 bases). Germline V gene sequence: CDR1 SGHAT, CDR2 FQNNGV. Trimming cost V 5 bases and J 3 bases, with 12 bases left between them. The CDR3 is made up of 14 amino acids. CDR3 sequence (DNA): TGTGCCAGCAGCGAAGATGGGGGGACAGATACGCAGTATTTT. It encodes CASSEDGGTDTQYF.

This clonotype was detected ten times or more. This chain links TRBV25-1 with TRBJ2-5; D may be TRBD1 or TRBD2 (5 bases each). Germline V gene lookup returns CDR1 MGHDK and CDR2 SYGVNS. Between the trimmed V and J ends, which lost 2 bases and 5 bases, there was a span of 9 bases. The CDR3 extends over 13 amino acids. Written as DNA, the CDR3 is TGTGCCAGCAGTGAAGGGGGTATGGAGACCCAGTACTTC. It translates to CASSEGGMETQYF.

As regards this clonotype: Given a much more abundant clone one base away, this may be a read error. The conserved phenylalanine or tryptophan normally closing the CDR3 is absent here, so this likely arose from a read error. The chain combines TRBV7-6 with TRBJ1-4, with 9 positions matching TRBD1. This CDR3 is 14 amino acids long. The J segment lost 6 bases and the V segment lost 6 bases, leaving 5 bases of the junction unmatched. Germline values: CDR1 SGHVS, CDR2 FNYEAQ. The CDR3 DNA reads TGTGCCAGCAGATCTACAGGGGGCGATGAAAAACTGTTTTGT. This gives the protein CASRSTGGDEKLFC.

This rearrangement joins TRBV5-1 to TRBJ2-7; 8 nucleotides match TRBD1. Germline V gives CDR1 SGHRS, CDR2 YFSETQ. The CDR3 sequence is 16 residues long. Trimming at V came to 0 bases and at J to 3 bases, leaving 8 bases not matched to a gene. CDR3 loop: CASSLGGPGGDYEQYF. As DNA, the CDR3 is TGCGCCAGCAGCTTGGGGGGGCCAGGGGGCGACTACGAGCAGTACTTC.

This clonotype was detected ten times or more. V is TRBV7-2 and J is TRBJ2-1, with TRBD2 as a possible D gene (6 bases). Trimming cost V 1 base and J 6 bases, with 13 bases left between them. Germline CDR1 is SGHTA and CDR2 is FQGNSA. This CDR3 region has 15 residues. The CDR3 DNA is TGTGCCAGCAGCTTAGAGGGTAGACTAGGCAATGAGCAGTTCTTC. Its protein is CASSLEGRLGNEQFF.

The rearrangement joins TRBV12-3 or TRBV12-4 to TRBJ1-1; D is unresolved. The V and J ends lost 2 bases and 4 bases respectively, with 8 bases between them. The CDR3 totals 13 residues. The CDR3 spells CASSLNRGTEAFF. CDR3 coding DNA: TGTGCCAGCAGTTTAAATCGGGGCACTGAAGCTTTCTTT.